This TCR beta chain was identified during a study of vaccination effects on CD4 cells after COVID-19 (dated by TCRdb to 2022 to 2024). Notes on the research overall: Post-vaccine samples across the study were collected a median of 72 days after the second dose, with a range of 14 to 241. A total of 10 COVID-19 convalescent patients and several SARS-CoV-2-naive healthy vaccine recipients were included in the full study. The study compared SARS-CoV-2 spike-specific CD4+ TCR repertoires before and after mRNA vaccination in COVID-19 convalescent patients and infection-naive vaccine recipients. Cultures from other donors in the study were sequenced using the Oncomine TCR Beta short-read assay on an Illumina iSeq 100. The paper as a whole reports these results and caveats: Limitations of the study were the small number of convalescent patients and the absence of early post-infection timepoints. At late post-vaccination timepoints, both infection-induced and vaccine-induced clones showed marked clonal contraction, consistent with waning T cell responses. Among healthy vaccine recipients, nearly all vaccine-induced clones were SARS-CoV-2 mono-reactive, and just 1 of 255 was cross-reactive with common cold coronaviruses.

The method was the immunoSEQ multiplex PCR assay. DNA from the CD4+ T cells that had been cultured and isolated underwent TCR beta CDR3 sequencing. As for how the authors treated the data: Non-productive TCR sequences were removed, reads were trimmed to the CDR3 region, and CDR3s of at least 7 amino acids were retained. Antigen-specific clonotypes were identified using the MANAFEST web app by comparison of expansion in peptide wells against reference cultures. Positive clones required FDR<0.05 expansion versus reference and all other wells, odds ratio above 5, and frequency above 0.1% in two replicate wells. A clonotype was called cross-reactive if it was significantly expanded both in SARS-CoV-2 spike wells and in at least one common cold coronavirus spike condition. Using the stringdist R package, CDR3 similarity was measured by Levenshtein distance, and unrooted trees were constructed with ape in R 3.6.1. TCRdb obtained this table from immuneACCESS and retained in-frame rearrangements with V and J assigned. These tables miss some clones; where compared with another copy, unresolved V genes account for less than half of the shortfall, and the remainder is unexplained. D and trimming come from the DNA, and the V and J calls and clone size come from that table. This sample holds some 40,000 clones; 82% were observed only once. The top ten hold approximately 2% of the sample.

In regard to this clone: Its recognized antigen is unknown. Nothing much larger sits one base from this clone, and base qualities are not available.

CDR3 length: 14 amino acids, cysteine to phenylalanine. Only the CDR3 DNA stays, 42 bases, in frame from base 1. The germline V gene sets CDR1 to LGHNA and CDR2 to YSLEER. A distance of 9 bases separates the germline ends of V and J, which lose 1 base and 4 bases respectively. The ViraFEST assay stimulated PBMC with viral peptide pools and then used TCR sequencing to identify antigen-specific CD4+ T cell clonotypes by expansion. After more than nine days of culture, CD4+ T cells were isolated with the EasySep CD4+ T cell isolation kit. Each participant got two doses of an mRNA SARS-CoV-2 vaccine, either BNT162b2 or mRNA-1273. Negative nucleocapsid antibody results before and after vaccination confirmed that the healthy vaccine recipients had no prior SARS-CoV-2 infection. Roughly 2 million PBMC per well were cultured in IMDM with about 5.1% human AB serum, around 9.1 IU/ml IL-2 and gentamicin, plus 10 ug/ml peptides. Half of the culture medium was replaced with fresh IL-2-containing medium on days 3 and 7. Unless noted otherwise, every peptide stimulation condition was cultured in triplicate wells. Using Ficoll-Paque Plus gradient centrifugation, PBMC were separated from whole blood and then either used fresh or cryopreserved at -140C. The spike proteins of SARS-CoV-2 and of the common cold coronaviruses HCoV-NL63, HCoV-OC43 and HCoV-229E were spanned by overlapping peptide pools. Genomic DNA was extracted from cultured CD4+ T cells with the QIAamp micro DNA kit.

The TCR comes from a human donor who received a COVID-19 vaccine. Some clones in this sample may be carry-over from other donors' samples. Sample: CD4+ T cells from PBMCs cultured with HCoV-NL63 spike peptides, taken after COVID-19 vaccination. The cell subset or site label corresponds to: HCoV-NL63 spike overlapping peptide pool stimulation. Rearrangement joined TRBV4-3 to TRBJ2-3, with TRBD2 as a weak D call on 5 bases. The nucleotides are TGCGCCAGCAGCCAAGGTCTAGCCCCAGATACGCAGTATTTT. Its translation is CASSQGLAPDTQYF.